A single sample gave rise to the 28 T cell receptor beta chains below, sequenced in a study of breast tumors, draining lymph nodes, adjacent tissues (dated by TCRdb to between 2015 and 2016). Lymph node samples came from the axillary draining lymph nodes of breast cancer patients. Receptor libraries were prepared by multiplex PCR. Sequencing was carried out with an Illumina HiSeq 2000. The public reads were reprocessed in TCRdb via fastp at Q25 and MiXCR, keeping in-frame beta chains. Rows with one shared CDR3 protein collapse into an entry with the most common genes and DNA. The sample table contains around 150,000 distinct CDR3 sequences; only one count was recorded for 20% to 25% of them. The ten largest clones take up just over 2.5% of the sample. Sequencing was carried out using axillary lymph node tissue. These receptor sequences come from a female donor with breast cancer. Some clones in this sample may be carry-over from other donors' samples.

Details on this clonotype: This may arise from a read error, as a much more abundant clone is one base away. The chain carries TRBV20-1 and TRBJ2-7; 7 nucleotides align to TRBD1. CDR3 length: 15 residues. Losses at the gene ends were 3 bases for V and 2 bases for J; bases not matched to a gene: 10. Germline loops: CDR1 DFQATT, CDR2 SNEGSKA (reference sequence). This CDR3 reads CSASPLWDRTYEQYF. The CDR3 region has the DNA TGCAGTGCTAGTCCCTTGTGGGACAGAACCTACGAGCAGTACTTC.

This clonotype was seen ten or more times. This sequence joins TRBV7-2 and TRBJ2-7; 8 positions match TRBD1. V trimming: 5 bases; J trimming: 2 bases; junction bases outside the gene matches: 5. The CDR3 is 14 residues long. CDR1 is SGHTA, CDR2 FQGNSA, per germline. The CDR3 sequence is CASSLVTGAYEQYF. The CDR3 region has the DNA TGTGCCAGCAGCCTTGTGACAGGGGCCTACGAGCAGTACTTC.

This clonotype occurred many times. CDR3 protein: CASSLSGTGADTQYF. Here the CDR3 DNA reads TGTGCCAGCAGTCTCTCCGGGACAGGGGCAGATACGCAGTATTTT. The J gene is TRBJ2-3, the V gene TRBV6-2 or TRBV6-3; TRBD1 matches at 10 bases. Germline trimming cut 5 bases from V and 4 bases from J; bases unmatched to any gene: 6. The CDR3 length is 15 residues. Per the germline V gene, CDR1 is MNHEY and CDR2 is SVGEGT.

This clonotype was detected ten times or more. V is TRBV5-1 and J is TRBJ2-1; D perhaps matches TRBD1 (5 bases). Trimming cost V 4 bases and J 3 bases, with 14 bases left between them. This CDR3 has 15 amino acids. CDR1 is SGHRS and CDR2 is YFSETQ in the germline V gene. In nucleotides, the CDR3 is TGCGCCAGCAGCACCAGTATCCAGGGCTACAATGAGCAGTTCTTC. It specifies CASSTSIQGYNEQFF.

There are many counts of this clonotype. The chain uses TRBV7-8 and TRBJ1-2; D not certain. This CDR3 comprises 14 residues. V was cut by 0 bases and J by 2 bases, with 7 bases left in between. Germline V gene lookup returns CDR1 SGHVS and CDR2 FQNEAQ. The CDR3 sequence: CASSLAGKNYGYTF. CDR3 bases: TGTGCCAGCAGCTTAGCGGGGAAGAACTATGGCTACACCTTC.

Concerning this clonotype: Being one base from a much bigger clone, this may be a read error. The chain employs TRBV5-5 and TRBJ2-2; tentative D call: TRBD2 (5 bases). The CDR3 contains 13 residues. In germline, CDR1 is SGHKS, CDR2 YYEKEE (reference sequence). The CDR3 DNA sequence: TGTGCCAGCAGCGTGGGTTACACCGGGGAGCTGTCTTTT. Its translation is CASSVGYTGELSF. Based on the CDR3 plus reference TRBV5-5 and TRBJ2-2, the full variable domain is DAGVTQSPTHLIKTRGQQVTLRCSPISGHKSVSWYQQVLGQGPQFIFQYYEKEERGRGNFPDRFSARQFPNYSSELNVNALLLGDSALYLCASSVGYTGELSFGEGSRLTVL.

This clonotype has a count of ten or more. The V gene is TRBV20-1, the J gene TRBJ2-3; 7 bases match TRBD2. CDR1 is DFQATT and CDR2 is SNEGSKA in the germline V gene (reference sequence). The CDR3 loop spans 15 amino acids. Trimming cost V 2 bases and J 2 bases; bases outside gene matches: 7. The CDR3 bases are TGCAGTGCTAGAAACCTCCGGGACTACACAGATACGCAGTATTTT. This gives the protein CSARNLRDYTDTQYF.

This clonotype was picked up a small number of times. The genes are TRBV19 and TRBJ1-2; D uncertain. Germline CDR1 is LNHDA and CDR2 is SQIVND (reference sequence). There are 11 residues in the CDR3. With 6 bases removed from V and 10 bases from J, the gap between germline ends came to 12 bases. CDR3 sequence reads: CASRTQITYTF. The CDR3 bases are TGTGCCAGTAGAACGCAGATCACCTACACCTTC.

This clonotype was seen ten or more times. The genes are TRBV19 and TRBJ2-2; 13 nucleotides match TRBD2. Unmatched junction bases numbered 9, after V lost 4 bases and J lost 10 bases. The length of the CDR3 is 16 residues. Germline CDR1 reads LNHDA; CDR2 reads SQIVND (reference sequence). The CDR3 sequence is CASSNPGLAGAVELFF. The CDR3 DNA is TGTGCCAGTAGTAACCCCGGACTAGCGGGAGCAGTGGAGCTGTTTTTT.

For this clonotype: A much larger clone differs from this one at a single base, so this may be a read error. The chain uses TRBV7-9 and TRBJ1-3; D gene uncertain. This CDR3 region has 17 residues. Per germline, CDR1 SEHNR and CDR2 FQNEAQ (reference sequence). The CDR3 coding sequence is TGTGCCTGCAGCTTATCGATGGCCGGGAACTCTGGAAACACCATATATTTT. Its translation is CACSLSMAGNSGNTIYF.

This clonotype was seen many times. The V and J genes are TRBV11-2 and TRBJ2-3; D not certain. From germline, CDR1 is SGHAT and CDR2 FQNNGV. The CDR3 totals 12 residues. V lost 1 base and J 5 bases, leaving 4 bases between the germline ends. The CDR3: CASSLGVDTQYF. The CDR3 DNA reads TGTGCCAGCAGCTTAGGGGTAGATACGCAGTATTTT.

The table lists this clonotype with a count of one. Just one base apart from a much larger clone, this may be a read error. This chain joins TRBV6-1 and TRBJ2-1; D possibly uses TRBD1 or TRBD2 (5 bases each). Germline lookup yields CDR1 MNHNS and CDR2 SASEGT. CDR3 length: 12 residues. CDR3 region: CASARGGNEKFF. The CDR3 DNA is TGTGCCAGCGCGAGGGGTGGGAATGAGAAGTTCTTC.

This clonotype was seen ten or more times. This chain connects TRBV7-3 to TRBJ1-5; tentative D call: TRBD1 (5 bases). The CDR3 consists of 14 residues. The germline gives CDR1 SGHTA, CDR2 FQGTGA. Trimming pared 2 bases from V and 4 bases from J, leaving 9 bases between. The CDR3 region has the DNA TGTGCCAGCAGCTTACTTCGGGGGAATCAGCCCCAGCATTTT. This gives the protein CASSLLRGNQPQHF.

In its sample, this clonotype was seen many times. The V call is TRBV20-1, the J call TRBJ2-2, with 7 bases that match TRBD2. The CDR3 extends over 14 amino acids. V lost 5 bases, J lost 7 bases, and 10 bases stayed unmatched. In germline, CDR1 is DFQATT, CDR2 SNEGSKA (reference sequence). The CDR3 DNA reads as TGCAGTGCTTTGAGCGGGACTCGGGGCGGGGAGCTGTTTTTT. This codes for CSALSGTRGGELFF.

Only one count was recorded for this clonotype. A single base separates this from a much larger clone, so it may be a read error. The chain uses TRBV2 and TRBJ2-1; 8 positions agree with TRBD1. The CDR3 contains 15 residues. Germline CDR1 is SNHLY and CDR2 is FYNNEI. J gave up 1 base and V 7 bases, and 6 bases lay outside the gene matches. The CDR3: CASNGDRRSYNEQFF. In nucleotides, the CDR3 is TGTGCCAGCAACGGGGACAGGCGGTCCTACAATGAGCAGTTCTTC.

This clonotype appeared many times. The chain joins TRBV5-1 to TRBJ1-4; D possibly corresponds to TRBD1 (5 bases). Germline lookup yields CDR1 SGHRS and CDR2 YFSETQ. This CDR3 region has 15 residues. The ends were cut back, 0 bases at V and 4 bases at J, with 10 bases in the middle. The CDR3 bases are TGCGCCAGCAGCTTGGCCGGCCAGGGTAATGAAAAACTGTTTTTT. This encodes CASSLAGQGNEKLFF.

This clonotype was counted at least ten times. This sequence joins TRBV12-3 or TRBV12-4 and TRBJ1-3; no clear D gene. Trimming took off 8 bases at V and 0 bases at J, with 5 bases between the two ends. The CDR3 is made up of 12 amino acids. The CDR3 nucleotides are TGTGCCAGCTCCTACTCTGGAAACACCATATATTTT. This sequence encodes CASSYSGNTIYF.

This clonotype was observed many times. The chain joins TRBV7-6 to TRBJ2-2; 11 bases map to TRBD2. The CDR3 totals 15 residues. Trimming took 5 bases from V and 7 from J; bases not matched to a gene: 6. CDR1 and CDR2 from the germline V gene are SGHVS and FNYEAQ. CDR3 sequence (DNA): TGTGCCAGCAGCGAACTAGCGGGAGCGGGCGGGGAGCTGTTTTTT. Translation: CASSELAGAGGELFF.

Ten or more counts support this clonotype. The chain recombines TRBV7-9 with TRBJ2-2, with a possible D match to TRBD1 (5 bases). The CDR3 consists of 15 residues. With 6 bases removed from V and 6 bases from J, the gap between germline ends came to 17 bases. Per germline, CDR1 SEHNR and CDR2 FQNEAQ (reference sequence). The CDR3 here is CASSRTNLPSGELFF. CDR3 nucleotide sequence: TGTGCCAGCAGTCGGACAAACCTGCCGTCCGGGGAGCTGTTTTTT.

Many counts were recorded for this clonotype. CDR3 bases: TGCAGCGCCCAGGGACATCTCCCTAATCAGCCCCAGCATTTT. Its translation: CSAQGHLPNQPQHF. The genes are TRBV29-1 and TRBJ1-5; weak D call: TRBD1 (6 bases). Trimming took 7 bases from V and 4 from J, leaving 17 bases between them. The CDR3 runs 14 residues. CDR1 is SQVTM, CDR2 ANQGSEA, per germline.

This clonotype was observed many times. The chain couples TRBV7-9 to TRBJ2-2, with D hard to call. CDR3 size: 14 residues. Germline lookup yields CDR1 SEHNR and CDR2 FQNEAQ (reference sequence). Between the trimmed V and J ends, which lost 1 base and 3 bases, there was a span of 6 bases. The CDR3 reads CASSLDWDTGELFF. The CDR3 nucleotides read TGTGCCAGCAGCTTAGATTGGGACACCGGGGAGCTGTTTTTT.

This clonotype has just a few counts. The V and J genes are TRBV19 and TRBJ1-2, with D perhaps matching TRBD1 (6 bases). The CDR3 has 15 amino acids. In germline, CDR1 is LNHDA, CDR2 SQIVND (reference sequence). With 4 bases removed from V and 1 base from J, the gap between germline ends came to 13 bases. The CDR3 DNA sequence: TGTGCCAGTAGTACAACCGGGACAAGTAACTATGGCTACACCTTC. Translated: CASSTTGTSNYGYTF.

Remarks on this clonotype: A much larger clone differs by one base, so this may be a read error. The gene calls are TRBV19 and TRBJ1-4; unclear D gene. This CDR3 is built from 13 residues. Trimming removed 3 bases at V and 3 bases at J, with 5 bases between. Germline V gives CDR1 LNHDA, CDR2 SQIVND (reference sequence). The chain's CDR3 is CASSMRPNEKLFF. The CDR3 DNA follows: TGTGCCAGTAGTATGAGGCCTAATGAAAAACTGTTTTTT.

This clonotype occurred many times. The chain uses TRBV6-1 and TRBJ2-7; TRBD2 is a possible D gene (5 bases). V lost 4 bases to trimming and J lost 2 bases, with 18 bases between them. The CDR3 spans 16 residues. Germline V gives CDR1 MNHNS, CDR2 SASEGT. Here the CDR3 reads CASSVAVGDPPYEQYF. The CDR3 nucleotides read TGTGCCAGCAGTGTCGCGGTCGGGGATCCCCCCTACGAGCAGTACTTC.

This clonotype was recorded many times. The rearrangement links TRBV15 to TRBJ2-1; D is uncertain. V shed 4 bases and J shed 0 bases, with 13 bases lying between them. CDR3 length equals 16 residues. Germline V gene sequence: CDR1 LNHNV, CDR2 YYDKDF (reference sequence). The CDR3 DNA follows: TGTGCCACCAGCAAACGTGGGATGCACTCCTACAATGAGCAGTTCTTC. Protein sequence: CATSKRGMHSYNEQFF.

This clonotype occurred many times. The V and J genes are TRBV15 and TRBJ2-1; the D gene is possibly TRBD1 (6 bases). The CDR3 has 15 amino acids. Trimming removed 7 bases at V and 2 bases at J, with 15 bases between. Germline values: CDR1 LNHNV, CDR2 YYDKDF (reference sequence). The CDR3 region is CATTQDRSTYNEQFF. The CDR3 DNA reads as TGTGCCACCACCCAAGACAGGTCCACCTACAATGAGCAGTTCTTC.

The sample holds many counts of this clonotype. The CDR3, as DNA: TGTGCCACCAGCAGAGGACAGGGAGGAGAGACCCAGTACTTC. Translated: CATSRGQGGETQYF. The chain uses TRBV15 and TRBJ2-5; D possibly corresponds to TRBD1 (7 bases). The CDR3 covers 14 residues. With 1 base removed from V and 4 bases from J, the gap between germline ends came to 10 bases. Germline V gene sequence: CDR1 LNHNV, CDR2 YYDKDF (reference sequence).

This chain links TRBV28 with TRBJ2-7; D unresolved. This CDR3 spans 11 amino acids. V lost 8 bases and J 6 bases, leaving 11 bases between the germline ends. CDR1 MDHEN and CDR2 SYDVKM come from the germline V gene. The CDR3 region is CASVRNGEQYF. In DNA form, the CDR3 reads TGTGCCAGCGTCAGAAATGGCGAGCAGTACTTC.